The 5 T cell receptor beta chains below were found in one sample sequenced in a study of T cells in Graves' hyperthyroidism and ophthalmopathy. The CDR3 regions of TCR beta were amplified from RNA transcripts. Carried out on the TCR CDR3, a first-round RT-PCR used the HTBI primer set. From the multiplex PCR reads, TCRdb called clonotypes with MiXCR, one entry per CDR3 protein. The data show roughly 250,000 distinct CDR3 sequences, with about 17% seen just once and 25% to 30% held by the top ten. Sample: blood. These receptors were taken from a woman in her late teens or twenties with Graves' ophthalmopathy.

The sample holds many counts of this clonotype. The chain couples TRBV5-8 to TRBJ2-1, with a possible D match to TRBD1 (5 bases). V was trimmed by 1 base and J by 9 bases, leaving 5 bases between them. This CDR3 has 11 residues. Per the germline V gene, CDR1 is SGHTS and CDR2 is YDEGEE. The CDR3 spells CASSLQGEQFF. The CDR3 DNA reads TGTGCCAGCAGCTTGCAGGGTGAGCAGTTCTTC.

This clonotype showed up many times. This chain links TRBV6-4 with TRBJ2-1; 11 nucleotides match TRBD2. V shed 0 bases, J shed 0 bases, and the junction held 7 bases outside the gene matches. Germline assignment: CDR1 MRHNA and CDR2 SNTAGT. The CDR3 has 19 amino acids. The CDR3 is CASSDSSELAGVSYNEQFF. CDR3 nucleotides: TGTGCCAGCAGTGACTCGTCGGAACTAGCGGGGGTCTCCTACAATGAGCAGTTCTTC.

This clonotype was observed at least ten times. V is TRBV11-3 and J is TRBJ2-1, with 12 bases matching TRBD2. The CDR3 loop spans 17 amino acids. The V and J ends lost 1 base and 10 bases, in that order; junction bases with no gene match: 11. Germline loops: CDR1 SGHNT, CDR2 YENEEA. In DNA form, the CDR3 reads TGTGCCAGCAGCTTAGGGCTAGCGGGGGGGCCGGTTGAGGAGCAGTTCTTC. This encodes CASSLGLAGGPVEEQFF.

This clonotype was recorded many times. The CDR3: CASTASGGLYNEQFF. Written as DNA, the CDR3 is TGTGCCAGCACCGCTAGCGGGGGGCTTTACAATGAGCAGTTCTTC. The V call is TRBV9, the J call TRBJ2-1; 11 bases fit TRBD2. Germline CDR1 and CDR2: SGDLS and YYNGEE. V gave up 6 bases and J gave up 4 bases; unmatched junction bases: 6. This CDR3 comprises 15 residues. Full variable domain (rest looked up from reference TRBV9 and TRBJ2-1): DSGVTQTPKHLITATGQRVTLRCSPRSGDLSVYWYQQSLDQGLQFLIQYYNGEERAKGNILERFSAQQFPDLHSELNLSSLELGDSALYFCASTASGGLYNEQFFGPGTRLTVL.

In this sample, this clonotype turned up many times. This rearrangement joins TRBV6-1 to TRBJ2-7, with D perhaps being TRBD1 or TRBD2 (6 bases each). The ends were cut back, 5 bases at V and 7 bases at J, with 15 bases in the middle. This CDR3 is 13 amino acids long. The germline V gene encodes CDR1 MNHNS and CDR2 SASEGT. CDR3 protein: CASSPDSRGEQYF. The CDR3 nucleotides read TGTGCCAGCAGTCCGGACAGCCGGGGGGAGCAGTACTTC.